This T cell receptor beta chain was captured in a study of blood T cell repertoires in COVID-19. On the study more broadly: COVID-19 samples collected from the United States, Italy and Spain covered acute and convalescent phases. In each case, the material was cDNA or gDNA derived from T cells, B-cell-depleted T cells, or PBMCs.

In the original workflow: Researchers report that nucleated cell counts were estimated from reference gene primer amplification. Assay: immunoSEQ multiplex PCR; the TCRdb copy retains only in-frame clones and omits some. V, J and clone size were drawn from that table, and D and trimming were deduced from the DNA. Of about 210,000 clones in the sample, around 80% are singletons; the top ten hold about 12%. In germline, CDR1 is SGHKS, CDR2 YYEKEE (reference sequence). Trimming cost V 4 bases and J 0 bases, with 10 bases left between them. The length of the CDR3 is 14 residues. The V call is TRBV5-5, the J call TRBJ1-1, with a possible D match to TRBD1 (5 bases). This receptor was taken from a woman in her thirties or forties with acute or convalescent COVID-19. The sample consisted of peripheral blood. The CDR3 nucleotides are TGTGCCAGCAGCCCGACAGTCATGAACACTGAAGCTTTCTTT. This translates into CASSPTVMNTEAFF.